Each of the 15 T cell receptor beta chains below was sequenced from the same sample in a study of post-analysis software for immune sequencing data. Study observations and caveats: Elevated frequency relative to controls characterized several TRBV segments in patients, TRBV5-6, TRBV5-1 and TRBV20-1 among them.

Each TCR beta cDNA library carried unique molecular identifiers. MiXCR was run by TCRdb on the PCR reads, yielding one entry per CDR3 protein. The sample carries about 540,000 distinct CDR3 sequences, 30% to 40% recorded once. Their recognized antigens are unknown. Material for sequencing was blood. These receptors were obtained from a girl under 18 with multiple sclerosis.

V gene TRBV3-1 combines with J gene TRBJ2-3; D possibly uses TRBD1 or TRBD2 (6 bases each). The V and J ends lost 2 bases and 0 bases respectively, with 12 bases between them. The CDR3 has 16 residues. Germline values: CDR1 LGHDT, CDR2 YNNKEL (reference sequence). In DNA, the CDR3 is TGTGCCAGCAGCCAATTCTTCGGGGGCAGCACAGATACGCAGTATTTT. It specifies CASSQFFGGSTDTQYF.

V is TRBV15 and J is TRBJ2-5; D perhaps matches TRBD1 (5 bases). The V gene's germline CDR1 is LNHNV and CDR2 YYDKDF (reference sequence). The CDR3 contains 15 residues. V was trimmed by 0 bases and J by 5 bases, leaving 13 bases between them. In DNA, the CDR3 is TGTGCCACCAGCAGAGACAGGGTGAGGTTGGAGACCCAGTACTTC. Translation: CATSRDRVRLETQYF.

The V call is TRBV20-1, the J call TRBJ2-5; 7 positions agree with TRBD2. Germline CDR1 DFQATT, CDR2 SNEGSKA (reference sequence). Germline trimming cut 4 bases from V and 2 bases from J; bases unmatched to any gene: 4. The CDR3 totals 13 residues. Written as DNA, the CDR3 is TGCAGTGCTACCTTAGCGGGTCAAGAGACCCAGTACTTC. It is translated as CSATLAGQETQYF.

The rearrangement links TRBV20-1 to TRBJ1-5; no reliable D call. The germline V gene encodes CDR1 DFQATT and CDR2 SNEGSKA (reference sequence). The CDR3 is 14 amino acids. V shed 3 bases and J shed 5 bases, with 14 bases lying between them. CDR3 sequence: CSASSRSEYQPQHF. The CDR3 DNA follows: TGCAGTGCTAGTTCTAGGTCGGAGTATCAGCCCCAGCATTTT.

This chain links TRBV6-5 with TRBJ1-1; D uncertain. The V and J ends lost 7 bases and 4 bases respectively, with 19 bases between them. Germline V gene sequence: CDR1 MNHEY, CDR2 SVGAGI. CDR3 length: 15 amino acids. The CDR3, as DNA: TGTGCCAGCACGCTTGCAGGAGGCTTGGGCACTGAAGCTTTCTTT. This gives the protein CASTLAGGLGTEAFF.

This clonotype has a handful of counts. The V call is TRBV29-1, the J call TRBJ1-1; D is unclear. CDR1 is SQVTM, CDR2 ANQGSEA, per germline. The V and J ends lost 0 bases and 6 bases respectively, with 17 bases between them. This CDR3 spans 15 amino acids. CDR3 amino acids: CSVEDHGVVSAEAFF. The CDR3 nucleotides read TGCAGCGTTGAAGATCATGGGGTCGTTAGCGCTGAAGCTTTCTTT.

In DNA, the CDR3 is TGTGCCACCAGCAGAGATAGGGGACAGTACTATGGCTACACCTTC. It yields the protein CATSRDRGQYYGYTF. The rearrangement links TRBV15 to TRBJ1-2; 7 bases are a match to TRBD1. J lost 3 bases, V lost 0 bases, and 4 bases had no gene match. In germline, CDR1 is LNHNV, CDR2 YYDKDF (reference sequence). The CDR3 runs 15 residues.

In DNA, the CDR3 is TGCAGCGTTGGGTCACGGGACATACATGGCTACACCTTC. Translated, it gives CSVGSRDIHGYTF. The chain has TRBV29-1 and TRBJ1-2; a weak D match, TRBD1 (6 bases). This CDR3 is built from 13 residues. From germline, CDR1 is SQVTM and CDR2 ANQGSEA. Trimming left V 4 bases short and J 6 bases short, with 15 bases between.

The rearrangement joins TRBV20-1 to TRBJ2-3, with 8 bases identical to TRBD1. The CDR3 is made up of 14 amino acids. With V trimmed by 8 bases and J by 3 bases, 10 bases remained unmatched. Germline-derived CDR1 and CDR2 are DFQATT and SNEGSKA (reference sequence). Here the CDR3 DNA reads TGCAGTCCAAAGTGGGACAGGTCAACAGATACGCAGTATTTT. Its translation is CSPKWDRSTDTQYF.

This chain uses TRBV7-8 with TRBJ2-1; no clear D. The CDR3 length is 15 residues. Germline CDR1 and CDR2: SGHVS and FQNEAQ. Deletions cut 6 bases from V and 0 bases from J, with 12 bases between. CDR3 amino acids: CASSMTTRSYNEQFF. In DNA, the CDR3 is TGTGCCAGCAGTATGACCACTCGCTCCTACAATGAGCAGTTCTTC.

This sequence joins TRBV10-3 and TRBJ2-1; D perhaps matches TRBD1 (7 bases). Germline assignment: CDR1 ENHRY and CDR2 SYGVKD. The CDR3 covers 13 residues. V gave up 5 bases and J gave up 7 bases, with 12 bases separating them. CDR3: CAISRAGGNEQFF. The CDR3 nucleotides are TGTGCCATCAGTCGGGCAGGGGGGAATGAGCAGTTCTTC.

This clonotype occurred a few times. The rearrangement links TRBV5-1 to TRBJ1-1; possible D gene TRBD1, 6 bases. Looked up from germline, CDR1 is SGHRS and CDR2 is YFSETQ. This CDR3 comprises 16 residues. With 2 bases removed from V and 0 bases from J, the gap between germline ends came to 14 bases. CDR3 bases: TGCGCCAGCAGCTTCCGGCGGGGGGCCGTGAACACTGAAGCTTTCTTT. It yields the protein CASSFRRGAVNTEAFF.

This chain connects TRBV20-1 to TRBJ2-7, with D perhaps matching TRBD2 (7 bases). The CDR3 covers 14 residues. With 1 base removed from V and 5 bases from J, the gap between germline ends came to 15 bases. Germline values: CDR1 DFQATT, CDR2 SNEGSKA (reference sequence). The CDR3 nucleotides read TGCAGTGCTAGAGGGGGGGGCAGGGACGACGAGCAGTACTTC. This gives the protein CSARGGGRDDEQYF.

This clonotype showed up just a few times. The chain recombines TRBV5-6 with TRBJ1-4, with 11 nucleotides matching TRBD1. This CDR3 is 15 amino acids long. Trimming at V came to 4 bases and at J to 2 bases, leaving 1 base not matched to a gene. The germline V gene has CDR1 SGHDT and CDR2 YYEEEE. CDR3 in DNA: TGTGCCAGCAGCAGGGACAGGGGGACTAATGAAAAACTGTTTTTT. It encodes CASSRDRGTNEKLFF. Filled out from reference TRBV5-6 and TRBJ1-4, the complete variable domain reads DAGVTQSPTHLIKTRGQQVTLRCSPKSGHDTVSWYQQALGQGPQFIFQYYEEEERQRGNFPDRFSGHQFPNYSSELNVNALLLGDSALYLCASSRDRGTNEKLFFGSGTQLSVL.

Only one count was recorded for this clonotype. CDR3 nucleotide sequence: TGTGCCAGCTCACCACCCCAGGGCACAGATACGCAGTATTTT. Residues: CASSPPQGTDTQYF. The rearrangement links TRBV18 to TRBJ2-3; no definite D call. The CDR3 runs to 14 residues. Germline assignment: CDR1 KGHSH and CDR2 LQKENI. V lost 0 bases and J lost 1, with 5 bases in between.